The subject of this entry is one T cell receptor beta chain. Authors' processing steps: Counts of nucleated cells, estimated from reference gene primer amplification, were obtained. Assay used: immunoSEQ multiplex PCR; TCRdb lists only in-frame clones, some missing. D and trimming were read from the DNA, whereas the V and J calls and clone size are those reported in that table. Altogether 130,000 to 150,000 clones are present, 65% to 90% being singletons, with the ten largest covering around 6.7%. Germline loops: CDR1 SQVTM, CDR2 ANQGSEA. CDR3 size: 12 residues. V lost 0 bases, J lost 11 bases, and 14 bases lay in between. This sample stems from a study of blood T cell repertoires in COVID-19. The overall study: Collection of acute and convalescent COVID-19 samples took place in the United States, Italy and Spain. T cells, B-cell-depleted T cells, or PBMCs supplied cDNA or gDNA.

Sequencing was performed on peripheral blood. The TCR sequence derives from a woman between 50 and 59 years old in a cohort sampled during active or convalescent COVID-19. The chain carries TRBV29-1 and TRBJ2-7, with a weak D call TRBD1 (6 bases). The CDR3 reads CSVEEDRTKEYF. CDR3 coding DNA: TGCAGCGTTGAAGAAGACAGGACGAAGGAGTACTTC.